These 20 T cell receptor beta chains share one sample of origin, sequenced in a study of beta chain features in type 1 diabetes. Expressed TCRB transcripts got sequenced, as all isolated RNA was reverse transcribed. Data came from immunoSEQ multiplex PCR; TCRdb stores just in-frame clones and leaves some out. Of hundreds of thousands of clones listed, 15% to 18% are singletons. The source material was naive CD4+ T cells from blood. These receptors were collected from a man aged 18 to 29 in good health.

The gene calls are TRBV28 and TRBJ2-3; 9 nucleotides match TRBD1. The CDR3 consists of 14 residues. With 5 bases clipped from V and 4 bases from J, the junction kept 4 bases outside the gene matches. CDR1 MDHEN and CDR2 SYDVKM come from the germline V gene. The CDR3 loop is CASSTGGNADTQYF. In DNA form, the CDR3 reads TGTGCCAGCAGTACAGGGGGCAACGCAGATACGCAGTATTTT.

This clone has a handful of counts. The chain employs TRBV7-9 and TRBJ2-3, with unresolved D. Deletions cut 1 base from V and 4 bases from J, with 9 bases between. This CDR3 is built from 14 residues. The germline gives CDR1 SEHNR, CDR2 FQNEAQ (reference sequence). CDR3 DNA sequence: TGTGCCAGCAGCTTAGTCGGGCTCGCAGATACGCAGTATTTT. The encoded protein is CASSLVGLADTQYF.

The chain couples TRBV7-9 to TRBJ2-1; D uncertain. CDR1 is SEHNR and CDR2 is FQNEAQ in the germline V gene (reference sequence). Between the trimmed V and J ends, which lost 5 bases and 6 bases, there was a span of 14 bases. The CDR3 has 14 residues. The CDR3 protein is CASSGRTSLNEQFF. The CDR3 DNA reads as TGTGCCAGCAGCGGCAGGACCTCTCTCAATGAGCAGTTCTTC.

The chain has TRBV28 and TRBJ2-5; D ambiguous. CDR1 MDHEN and CDR2 SYDVKM come from the germline V gene. Deletions cut 3 bases from V and 1 base from J, with 12 bases between. CDR3 length: 15 amino acids. The CDR3 here is CASSFAPGSQETQYF. The CDR3 nucleotides read TGTGCCAGCAGTTTCGCCCCAGGTTCCCAAGAGACCCAGTACTTC.

This clone was seen a handful of times. V usage is TRBV15 and J usage is TRBJ1-5; 7 bases line up with TRBD1. The CDR3 has 16 amino acids. The J segment lost 11 bases and the V segment lost 1 base, leaving 14 bases of the junction unmatched. Germline values: CDR1 LNHNV, CDR2 YYDKDF (reference sequence). The CDR3 DNA reads TGTGCCACCAGCAGAGTTCCCGCCAGGGGGGTTAACGCCCAGCATTTT. As protein: CATSRVPARGVNAQHF.

The chain recombines TRBV9 with TRBJ1-5, with unresolved D. Germline V lookup: CDR1 SGDLS, CDR2 YYNGEE. Trimming took off 4 bases at V and 3 bases at J, with 11 bases between the two ends. There are 14 residues in the CDR3. CDR3 protein: CASSRDAHNQPQHF. In DNA, the CDR3 is TGTGCCAGCAGCAGAGACGCCCACAATCAGCCCCAGCATTTT.

The rearrangement uses TRBV11-3 and TRBJ2-1; 8 nucleotides agree with TRBD2. The CDR3 is 15 residues long. In germline, CDR1 is SGHNT, CDR2 YENEEA. V was pared by 3 bases and J by 2 bases, with 3 bases of the junction left unmatched. The CDR3 DNA sequence: TGTGCCAGCAGCTTGAGCGGGAGTACCTACAATGAGCAGTTCTTC. Amino acids: CASSLSGSTYNEQFF.

This clone was recorded a few times. The V gene is TRBV9, the J gene TRBJ2-2; TRBD1 aligns across 7 bases. V trimming: 2 bases; J trimming: 1 base; junction bases outside the gene matches: 5. The germline V gene has CDR1 SGDLS and CDR2 YYNGEE. The length of the CDR3 is 16 residues. In DNA, the CDR3 is TGTGCCAGCAGCGTCTCGACAGGGAAGAACACCGGGGAGCTGTTTTTT. This encodes CASSVSTGKNTGELFF.

There are a few counts of this clone. The chain uses TRBV2 and TRBJ1-1; D perhaps matches TRBD1 (6 bases). Trimming removed 7 bases at V and 0 bases at J, with 18 bases between. This CDR3 region has 16 residues. Germline V gives CDR1 SNHLY, CDR2 FYNNEI. The CDR3 region has the DNA TGTGCCAGCACTCAGCAGGGGCAGGGCGTGAACACTGAAGCTTTCTTT. Amino acids: CASTQQGQGVNTEAFF.

This clone was seen a few times. The chain carries TRBV18 and TRBJ1-4; no clear D. The V gene lost 6 bases and the J gene lost 8 bases, with 13 bases spanning the gap. Germline V gives CDR1 KGHSH, CDR2 LQKENI. The CDR3 extends over 13 amino acids. CDR3 amino acids: CASSEMGHEKLFF. The CDR3 bases are TGTGCCAGCTCTGAAATGGGCCACGAAAAACTGTTTTTT.

The chain links TRBV27 to TRBJ1-3; D remains ambiguous. V lost 6 bases, J lost 0 bases, and 12 bases lay in between. This CDR3 contains 15 residues. Germline values: CDR1 MNHEY, CDR2 SMNVEV (reference sequence). The CDR3 DNA follows: TGTGCCAGCAGGTTCATCGTCCGCTCTGGAAACACCATATATTTT. Translated: CASRFIVRSGNTIYF.

This clone came up a few times. For the CDR3, the DNA is TGTGCCAGCAGCCGACTAGCTATTAGCACAGATACGCAGTATTTT. The encoded protein is CASSRLAISTDTQYF. V is TRBV7-3 and J is TRBJ2-3; 7 positions agree with TRBD2. The CDR3 runs 15 residues. The V gene end was trimmed by 5 bases and the J gene end by 0 bases; junction bases not matched to a gene: 5. Germline CDR1 SGHTA, CDR2 FQGTGA.

This clone turned up a few times. The V call is TRBV10-3, the J call TRBJ1-6; maybe TRBD1 (6 bases). CDR1 is ENHRY and CDR2 is SYGVKD in the germline V gene. The V end was cut by 6 bases, the J end by 7 bases, with 16 bases between. The CDR3 length is 15 residues. CDR3: CAIRGGLLGNSPLHF. The DNA of the CDR3 is TGTGCCATCAGAGGGGGACTACTGGGGAATTCACCCCTCCACTTT.

The chain couples TRBV28 to TRBJ1-2; D is ambiguous. The V and J ends lost 5 bases and 2 bases respectively, with 12 bases between them. Germline loops: CDR1 MDHEN, CDR2 SYDVKM. This CDR3 is 14 amino acids long. The CDR3 region has the DNA TGTGCCAGCAGTAGCATATCTATAAACTATGGCTACACCTTC. This gives the protein CASSSISINYGYTF.

The chain couples TRBV2 to TRBJ1-1; D may be TRBD1 (5 bases). The CDR3 totals 13 residues. V shed 4 bases and J shed 4 bases, with 10 bases lying between them. CDR1 is SNHLY and CDR2 is FYNNEI in the germline V gene. The CDR3 DNA reads as TGTGCCAGCAGTGTTCAGGGAGCCACTGAAGCTTTCTTT. This translates into CASSVQGATEAFF.

The chain has TRBV5-1 and TRBJ2-7, with D uncertain. Germline assignment: CDR1 SGHRS and CDR2 YFSETQ. This CDR3 contains 11 residues. Trimming left V 5 bases short and J 3 bases short, with 6 bases between. CDR3 amino acids: CASRGHYEQYF. The CDR3 DNA is TGCGCCAGCAGAGGCCACTACGAGCAGTACTTC.

The V gene is TRBV4-2, the J gene TRBJ2-1; tentatively, D is TRBD2 (6 bases). CDR3 length: 16 residues. The V and J ends lost 2 bases and 6 bases respectively, with 17 bases between them. Germline CDR1 reads LGHNA; CDR2 reads YNFKEQ. The CDR3 nucleotides are TGTGCCAGCAGCCAAAAGACCGGGACTTCAGCCAATGAGCAGTTCTTC. Protein sequence: CASSQKTGTSANEQFF.

This clone was observed a few times. The genes are TRBV11-2 and TRBJ2-3; D is possibly TRBD1 (5 bases). This CDR3 is 15 amino acids long. Between the trimmed V and J ends, which lost 5 bases and 4 bases, there was a span of 16 bases. Per the germline V gene, CDR1 is SGHAT and CDR2 is FQNNGV. CDR3: CASSVQVQRPDTQYF. The CDR3 bases are TGTGCCAGCAGCGTACAGGTTCAACGACCAGATACGCAGTATTTT.

The chain recombines TRBV28 with TRBJ2-7; the D call may be TRBD1 or TRBD2 (5 bases each). Looked up from germline, CDR1 is MDHEN and CDR2 is SYDVKM. This CDR3 spans 16 amino acids. Trimming shortened V by 5 bases and J by 4 bases, and 21 bases separated the two germline ends. CDR3 sequence reads: CASSNSLWAGRYEQYF. The DNA for the CDR3 is TGTGCCAGCAGTAACTCCCTGTGGGCAGGGAGATACGAGCAGTACTTC.

V usage is TRBV10-3 and J usage is TRBJ2-1, with D possibly being TRBD2 (5 bases). CDR1 is ENHRY and CDR2 is SYGVKD in the germline V gene. V was cut by 6 bases and J by 0 bases, with 12 bases left in between. The CDR3 totals 15 residues. This CDR3 reads CAISGIWVSYNEQFF. CDR3 DNA sequence: TGTGCCATCAGCGGGATATGGGTCTCCTACAATGAGCAGTTCTTC.